Following are 2 T cell receptor beta chains from one sample sequenced in a study of response to subunit inactivated influenza vaccine. TCRdb passed the RT-PCR reads through MiXCR, listing each CDR3 protein once. The sample shows approximately 700,000 distinct CDR3 sequences, 15% to 19% of them seen only once. The sample consisted of PBMCs from blood, taken 11 to 12 days after vaccination. The source of these receptors is a man aged 45 to 65 who received an inactivated influenza vaccine.

The gene calls are TRBV5-1 and TRBJ2-5; weak D call: TRBD2 (5 bases). Per the germline V gene, CDR1 is SGHRS and CDR2 is YFSETQ. V dropped 2 bases and J dropped 5 bases, with 13 bases sitting between them. There are 14 residues in the CDR3. The CDR3 DNA reads TGCGCCAGCAGCTTAGGAGGTCACGGTGAGACCCAGTACTTC. Translation: CASSLGGHGETQYF.

This clonotype has ten or more counts. One end of the junction varies from germline; a read error may be responsible. The V gene is TRBV18, the J gene TRBJ2-7; D call uncertain. Germline V gene data show CDR1 as KGHSH and CDR2 as LQKENI. The CDR3 has 12 residues. The CDR3 DNA reads TGCGCCAGCAGCCCCAATTCCTACGAGCAGTACTTC. This translates into CASSPNSYEQYF.